This T cell receptor (beta chain) was captured by sequencing in a study of shared clonotypes between healthy human individuals. J lost 3 bases, V lost 5 bases, and 12 bases had no gene match. Germline V gene sequence: CDR1 SGHDN, CDR2 FVKESK. The CDR3 consists of 16 residues. Donors were healthy HIV-negative adults without recent acute infections or vaccinations. Sequencing was performed with immunoSEQ multiplex PCR; in TCRdb, only in-frame clones are kept and a portion is missing. The data hold roughly 500,000 clones, with 81% observed a single time. The rearrangement joins TRBV14 to TRBJ2-7; 8 bases are shared with TRBD2. Sequenced sample: PBMCs. The receptor was derived from a woman between 35 and 50 years old in good health. Some clones in this sample may be carry-over from other donors' samples. The CDR3 DNA sequence: TGTGCCAGCAGCACGGGACTAGTGAAAGCGGGCTACGAGCAGTACTTC. This sequence encodes CASSTGLVKAGYEQYF. Complete variable domain (other parts from reference TRBV14 and TRBJ2-7): EAGVTQFPSHSVIEKGQTVTLRCDPISGHDNLYWYRRVMGKEIKFLLHFVKESKQDESGMPNNRFLAERTGGTYSTLKVQPAELEDSGVYFCASSTGLVKAGYEQYFGPGTRLTVT.